This TCR beta chain derives from a study of beta chain features in type 1 diabetes. The entirety of the isolated RNA underwent reverse transcription, so expressed TCRB transcripts were sequenced. Naive, central memory and regulatory T cell samples averaged about 3.57 million immunoSEQ reads each. The data were produced by immunoSEQ multiplex PCR, yet TCRdb's version contains in-frame clones alone and is incomplete. The data contain some 230,000 clones, 9% to 10% of them singletons. CDR1 and CDR2 (germline): SGDLS, YYNGEE. CDR3 length equals 15 residues. V lost 4 bases to trimming and J lost 1 base, with 12 bases between them. Study-wide results and caveats: Reduced insertions and increased deletions marked VDJ junctions in type 1 diabetes patients. Shortening that was moderate but significant affected the TCRB CDR3s of Type 1 diabetes patients in all four CD4+ subsets.

This clone was counted a few times. Its matching antigen is unknown. Populations isolated by sorting all had purity greater than 95%. Sequencing used naive CD4+ T cells from blood. The rearrangement links TRBV9 to TRBJ2-1, with D perhaps matching TRBD2 (6 bases). The receptor comes from a woman aged 18-29 years in good health. The CDR3, as DNA: TGTGCCAGCAGCCCCGGGACTCCATCCTACAATGAGCAGTTCTTC. Translated: CASSPGTPSYNEQFF.